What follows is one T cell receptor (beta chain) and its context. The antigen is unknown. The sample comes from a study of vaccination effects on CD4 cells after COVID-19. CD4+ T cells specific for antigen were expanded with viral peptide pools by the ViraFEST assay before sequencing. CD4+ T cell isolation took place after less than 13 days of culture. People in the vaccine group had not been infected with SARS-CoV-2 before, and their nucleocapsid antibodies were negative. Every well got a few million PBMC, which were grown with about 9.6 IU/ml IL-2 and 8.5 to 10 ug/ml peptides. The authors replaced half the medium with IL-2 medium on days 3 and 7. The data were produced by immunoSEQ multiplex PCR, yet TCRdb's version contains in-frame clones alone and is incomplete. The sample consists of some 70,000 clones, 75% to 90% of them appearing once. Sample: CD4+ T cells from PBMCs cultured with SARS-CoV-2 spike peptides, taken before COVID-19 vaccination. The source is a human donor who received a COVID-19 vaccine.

CDR3 sequence reads: CASSPGIQETQYF. The CDR3 DNA reads TGTGCCAGCTCACCAGGTATCCAAGAGACCCAGTACTTC. The rearrangement joins TRBV18 to TRBJ2-5, with D unresolved. Germline V lookup: CDR1 KGHSH, CDR2 LQKENI. The V gene lost 2 bases and the J gene lost 1 base, with 5 bases spanning the gap. The CDR3 is made up of 13 amino acids.